What follows are 29 T cell receptor beta chains derived from one specimen sequenced in a study of monozygotic twins with inflammatory bowel disease. TCRdb re-called the 5' RACE reads, yielding one record per CDR3 amino acid sequence without DNA. The table lists more than 350,000 distinct CDR3 sequences. The sample comprised blood. The receptors were sampled from a human donor with ulcerative colitis or Crohn's disease, or a healthy co-twin of an affected twin (not recorded which).

This chain joins TRBV9 and TRBJ2-5; the D call from TCRdb, TRBD1, cannot be confirmed without DNA. CDR1 and CDR2 (germline): SGDLS, YYNGEE. The CDR3 runs to 15 residues. CDR3 protein: CASTPGHRFGETQYF.

This chain uses TRBV7-2 with TRBJ1-3; lacking DNA, the TRBD1 call made by TCRdb goes unchecked. Germline lookup yields CDR1 SGHTA and CDR2 FQGNSA. CDR3 length: 15 amino acids. This CDR3 is CASSLGPGSGNTIYF.

This chain joins TRBV18 and TRBJ2-2; TCRdb names TRBD1, which stays unverified in the absence of DNA. The germline gives CDR1 KGHSH, CDR2 LQKENI. The CDR3 covers 15 residues. The CDR3 sequence: CASSPRGVVTGELFF.

V and J are TRBV5-5 and TRBJ1-6; as DNA is missing, the TRBD1 call by TCRdb cannot be tested. CDR1 and CDR2 (germline): SGHKS, YYEKEE (reference sequence). The CDR3 totals 15 residues. CDR3 sequence reads: CASSLAAGAGSPLHF.

CDR3: CASSTDRSSQETQYF. V is TRBV4-2 and J is TRBJ2-5; there is no DNA to check the TCRdb D call of TRBD1. The CDR3 totals 15 residues. CDR1 and CDR2 from the germline V gene are LGHNA and YNFKEQ.

This chain uses TRBV5-1 with TRBJ1-2; lacking DNA, the TRBD1 call made by TCRdb goes unchecked. CDR1 and CDR2 from the germline V gene are SGHRS and YFSETQ. CDR3 length: 15 amino acids. The CDR3 reads CASTPTGGAGYGYTF. The whole variable domain, remainder taken from reference TRBV5-1 and TRBJ1-2, is KAGVTQTPRYLIKTRGQQVTLSCSPISGHRSVSWYQQTPGQGLQFLFEYFSETQRNKGNFPGRFSGRQFSNSRSEMNVSTLELGDSALYLCASTPTGGAGYGYTFGSGTRLTVV.

The chain carries TRBV7-3 and TRBJ1-1. Germline CDR1 reads SGHTA; CDR2 reads FQGTGA. The CDR3 extends over 14 amino acids. The CDR3 here is CASSLQGQLTEAFF.

The rearrangement joins TRBV11-2 to TRBJ2-2; TCRdb names TRBD1, which stays unverified in the absence of DNA. The CDR3 contains 15 residues. Germline values: CDR1 SGHAT, CDR2 FQNNGV. CDR3 amino acids: CASSPSTENTGELFF.

V and J are TRBV5-6 and TRBJ2-5; TCRdb calls TRBD2, which cannot be checked without DNA. Germline V gene lookup returns CDR1 SGHDT and CDR2 YYEEEE. CDR3 length equals 15 residues. The CDR3 sequence: CASSLVRDSRETQYF.

The V gene is TRBV5-1, the J gene TRBJ2-7. Germline CDR1 and CDR2: SGHRS and YFSETQ. The CDR3 runs to 17 residues. Here the CDR3 reads CASSLPPQSWLPYEQYF.

The V call is TRBV10-3, the J call TRBJ2-6. CDR1 and CDR2 from the germline V gene are ENHRY and SYGVKD. This CDR3 is built from 15 residues. The CDR3 loop is CAISESGSGANVLTF.

The chain links TRBV5-1 to TRBJ2-1; TCRdb proposes TRBD1, but this gene call is untestable without DNA. Germline V gives CDR1 SGHRS, CDR2 YFSETQ. This CDR3 comprises 16 residues. The CDR3 here is CASSRPRDSKRNEQFF.

The V and J genes are TRBV5-1 and TRBJ2-1; TCRdb outputs TRBD2, but without DNA this stays unchecked. The CDR3 covers 15 residues. Germline-derived CDR1 and CDR2 are SGHRS and YFSETQ. Here the CDR3 reads CASSTASGSLNEQFF.

V usage is TRBV6-2 or TRBV6-3 and J usage is TRBJ2-1; TCRdb outputs TRBD2, but without DNA this stays unchecked. Germline CDR1 reads MNHEY; CDR2 reads SVGEGT. This CDR3 region has 18 residues. CDR3 protein: CASSPTLGLAGGSNEQFF.

The rearrangement links TRBV6-2 or TRBV6-3 to TRBJ2-7; TCRdb's D gene call, TRBD1, goes unchecked for lack of DNA. The CDR3 is 14 residues long. In germline, CDR1 is MNHEY, CDR2 SVGEGT. The CDR3 loop is CASSDPRTGREQYF.

This chain uses TRBV30 with TRBJ1-5; TCRdb calls TRBD1, which cannot be checked without DNA. Looked up from germline, CDR1 is GTSNPN and CDR2 is SVGIG (reference sequence). The CDR3 runs 14 residues. CDR3 region: CAWTGTGRNQPQHF.

The chain combines TRBV10-3 with TRBJ1-1. The CDR3 runs 13 residues. Germline CDR1 is ENHRY and CDR2 is SYGVKD. The CDR3 loop is CATYQNENTEAFF.

The gene calls are TRBV24-1 and TRBJ2-7. The CDR3 has 13 amino acids. Germline lookup yields CDR1 KGHDR and CDR2 SFDVKD. CDR3 protein: CATSGGFSYEQYF.

This chain links TRBV12-3 or TRBV12-4 with TRBJ1-2; the D call of TRBD1 rests on TCRdb alone, since no DNA is present to check it. CDR3 length: 17 residues. This CDR3 reads CASSFQLGTFETYGYTF.

V gene TRBV5-4 combines with J gene TRBJ2-1; absent DNA, TCRdb's TRBD1 call cannot be checked. CDR1 is SGHNT and CDR2 is YYREEE in the germline V gene (reference sequence). The CDR3 length is 12 residues. The CDR3 protein is CASSLGPPEQFF.

The chain links TRBV7-8 to TRBJ1-6. Germline CDR1 reads SGHVS; CDR2 reads FQNEAQ. The CDR3 has 14 residues. The CDR3 here is CASSSGLGDSPLHF. Using reference TRBV7-8 and TRBJ1-6 for the parts outside the CDR3, the full variable domain is GAGVSQSPRYKVAKRGQDVALRCDPISGHVSLFWYQQALGQGPEFLTYFQNEAQLDKSGLPSDRFFAERPEGSVSTLKIQRTQQEDSAVYLCASSSGLGDSPLHFGNGTRLTVT.

The genes are TRBV7-9 and TRBJ2-2. CDR3 size: 14 residues. The germline gives CDR1 SEHNR, CDR2 FQNEAQ (reference sequence). CDR3 protein: CASSFYGNTGELFF.

The chain combines TRBV6-1 with TRBJ2-6. The CDR3 spans 15 residues. The germline V gene encodes CDR1 MNHNS and CDR2 SASEGT. The CDR3: CASSKGVSGANVLTF.

The chain uses TRBV18 and TRBJ2-3; checking the TCRdb D call of TRBD2 is not possible without DNA. The CDR3 runs to 16 residues. Germline V lookup: CDR1 KGHSH, CDR2 LQKENI. The CDR3 protein is CASSPLAGGRPDTQYF.

CDR3: CSAERGDEQYF. The chain employs TRBV20-1 and TRBJ2-7; as DNA is missing, the TRBD1 call by TCRdb cannot be tested. The germline gives CDR1 DFQATT, CDR2 SNEGSKA (reference sequence). The CDR3 is made up of 11 amino acids.

The rearrangement joins TRBV6-5 to TRBJ2-1. This CDR3 contains 15 residues. Germline V gives CDR1 MNHEY, CDR2 SVGAGI. Here the CDR3 reads CASSYSQSPSGEQFF.

CDR3 protein: CASSLDGRANSPLHF. The chain combines TRBV5-5 with TRBJ1-6. The CDR3 loop spans 15 amino acids. Germline V gene sequence: CDR1 SGHKS, CDR2 YYEKEE (reference sequence).

The chain carries TRBV7-2 and TRBJ2-3. There are 13 residues in the CDR3. CDR1 and CDR2 (germline): SGHTA, FQGNSA. CDR3 residues: CASSLELLDTQYF.

This rearrangement joins TRBV12-3 or TRBV12-4 to TRBJ1-1; TCRdb indicates TRBD1, and absent DNA this call remains unverified. The CDR3 totals 16 residues. CDR3 region: CASSLGQGPPYGEAFF.